The present T cell receptor (beta chain) was sequenced within a study of cytomegalovirus exposure and HLA in healthy donors. Researchers ran the PCR with 60 Vbeta and 13 Jbeta primers. The method was immunoSEQ multiplex PCR; TCRdb's version includes in-frame clones alone and lacks a portion of them. The table records over 150,000 clones, 70% to 90% of them present only once. The V gene lost 1 base and the J gene lost 0 bases, with 9 bases spanning the gap. CDR3 length: 15 residues. Per germline, CDR1 SGHRS and CDR2 YFSETQ. Note on this clone: What it recognizes is unknown.

Study results and limitations: Later on, a genetic analysis was performed. It linked a missense variant in DCLRE1C with V- and J-gene trimming of TCR beta.

The specimen sequenced was PBMCs. The TCR comes from a woman younger than 35 in good health and CMV-seronegative. The V and J genes are TRBV5-1 and TRBJ2-3; a weak D match, TRBD1 (6 bases). CDR3 protein: CASSLTGISTDTQYF. CDR3 DNA: TGCGCCAGCAGCTTGACAGGGATTAGCACAGATACGCAGTATTTT.